The 25 T cell receptor beta chains below were found in one sample sequenced in a study of tumor-infiltrating lymphocytes in primary liver carcinoma. Unsorted bulk tissue of roughly 18-31 mg yielded co-extracted RNA and DNA. The investigators made TCR beta cDNA from around 530 ng total RNA, using a constant-region primer. A slightly modified ARM-PCR protocol with three nested multiplex PCR rounds produced these TCR beta libraries. Each of the first two PCR rounds ran around 10 cycles with TRBV1-TRBV30 forward and C-beta reverse primers. Each CDR3 protein is one row after TCRdb ran MiXCR on the multiplex PCR reads. Of over 75,000 distinct CDR3 sequences detected, 65% to 70% appear once; the ten largest clones hold around 30%. The specimen was tumor-adjacent normal liver tissue. The receptors were gathered from a man aged 40-49 years with primary liver carcinoma and hepatitis B virus infection.

This clonotype occurred once. Since no conserved phenylalanine or tryptophan closes the CDR3, a read error is the likely cause. The chain employs TRBV11-2 and TRBJ2-7; tentatively, D is TRBD1 or TRBD2 (5 bases each). Germline-derived CDR1 and CDR2 are SGHAT and FQNNGV. This CDR3 spans 14 amino acids. Trimming took off 4 bases at V and 3 bases at J, with 13 bases between the two ends. As DNA, the CDR3 is TGTGCCAGCAGCTCGGGACCTAGCCTCTACGAGCAGTACATC. This encodes CASSSGPSLYEQYI.

The chain carries TRBV11-2 and TRBJ2-7; the D gene is possibly TRBD2 (5 bases). Trimming cost V 2 bases and J 7 bases, with 21 bases left between them. From germline, CDR1 is SGHAT and CDR2 FQNNGV. This CDR3 contains 16 residues. This chain's CDR3 is CASSLWAGENPREQYF. CDR3 sequence (DNA): TGTGCCAGCAGCTTATGGGCCGGGGAGAACCCTCGTGAGCAGTACTTC.

As regards this clonotype: Since a much larger clone is just one base distant, this may be a read error. CDR3: CASSLTRDDQPQHF. For the CDR3, the DNA is TGTGCCAGCAGTTTAACCAGGGACGATCAGCCCCAGCATTTT. This sequence joins TRBV28 and TRBJ1-5, with D perhaps TRBD1 (5 bases). Germline V CDR1 and CDR2: MDHEN, SYDVKM. V was trimmed by 2 bases and J by 5 bases, leaving 10 bases between them. The CDR3 extends over 14 amino acids.

Details on this clonotype: A read error may account for a junction end that differs from germline. V gene TRBV12-3 or TRBV12-4 combines with J gene TRBJ1-2, with D uncertain. There are 14 residues in the CDR3. The chain's CDR3 is CASSFGSANYGYIF. CDR3 in DNA: TGTGCCAGCAGCTTCGGCAGTGCTAACTATGGCTACATCTTC.

Of note for this clonotype: Since no conserved phenylalanine or tryptophan closes the CDR3, a read error is the likely cause. The CDR3 DNA reads TGTGCCAGCGGCTTAGAAGGCGGGAGCTCCTACGAGCAGTACATC. It yields the protein CASGLEGGSSYEQYI. The genes are TRBV11-2 and TRBJ2-7; TRBD2 matches at 7 bases. The length of the CDR3 is 15 residues. CDR1 and CDR2 from the germline V gene are SGHAT and FQNNGV.

This clonotype was detected a few times. The chain combines TRBV7-3 with TRBJ2-1; TRBD2 might be the D (5 bases). Trimming took 0 bases from V and 5 from J, leaving 5 bases between them. The CDR3 consists of 13 residues. Germline CDR1 reads SGHTA; CDR2 reads FQGTGA. The CDR3 DNA follows: TGTGCCAGCAGCTTAACTAGCGACAATGAGCAGTTCTTC. This codes for CASSLTSDNEQFF.

Concerning this clonotype: One base away lies a much larger clone, so this may be a sequencing read error. The chain employs TRBV28 and TRBJ2-5; D might be TRBD2 (5 bases). Trimming left V 4 bases short and J 2 bases short, with 8 bases between. CDR1 is MDHEN, CDR2 SYDVKM, per germline. The CDR3 has 13 amino acids. DNA for the CDR3: TGTGCCAGCAGTTGTAGCGTTCAAGAGACCCAGTACTTC. This encodes CASSCSVQETQYF.

Comment on this clonotype: One end of the junction does not line up with germline, which may come from a read error. The chain couples TRBV11-2 to TRBJ2-5; D unresolved. The CDR3 has 13 amino acids. CDR1 is SGHAT, CDR2 FQNNGV, per germline. The CDR3 is CGSSLWLEETQYF. CDR3 nucleotides: TGTGGCAGCAGCTTATGGCTAGAGGAGACCCAGTACTTC.

Of note for this clonotype: The germline gene is not matched at one end of the junction; a read error may be the cause. The CDR3 DNA reads TGTCTCAGCAGCAGAACCTACAGCGACGGGGGACTAGGCTACATCTTC. As protein: CLSSRTYSDGGLGYIF. The J gene is TRBJ1-2, the V gene TRBV11-2, with a tentative D call TRBD1 (5 bases). Germline V gene lookup returns CDR1 SGHAT and CDR2 FQNNGV. CDR3 length: 16 amino acids.

Notes on this clonotype: The germline gene is not matched at one end of the junction; a read error may be the cause. J is TRBJ2-3 and V is TRBV11-2, with 9 bases identical to TRBD2. The germline V gene encodes CDR1 SGHAT and CDR2 FQNNGV. The CDR3 sequence is 14 residues long. CDR3 DNA sequence: TGTGTCAGCAGCCCCGGGACTAGCAAAGATACGCAGTATTTT. Its translation: CVSSPGTSKDTQYF.

This clonotype came up once. Germline and junction disagree at one end, which may indicate a read error. CDR3 in DNA: TGTGCCAGCAGCTTTGGGACCGGGACAGCGAACACTGGAGCTTTCTTT. Its translation is CASSFGTGTANTGAFF. The chain has TRBV5-4 and TRBJ1-1; 7 bases agree with TRBD1. This CDR3 is 16 amino acids long. From germline, CDR1 is SGHNT and CDR2 YYREEE (reference sequence).

With respect to this clonotype: It is likely a read error, because the conserved phenylalanine at the end of the CDR3 is missing. The chain uses TRBV11-1 and TRBJ2-7; D might be TRBD2 (5 bases). CDR3 size: 14 residues. CDR1 and CDR2 (germline): SGHAT, FQDESV (reference sequence). The chain's CDR3 is CAISSLDSIYEQYL. The CDR3 DNA reads as TGTGCCATCAGCTCGCTGGACTCAATCTACGAGCAGTACTTA.

This chain uses TRBV28 with TRBJ2-1; D is undetermined. V was trimmed by 6 bases and J by 2 bases, leaving 14 bases between them. Germline values: CDR1 MDHEN, CDR2 SYDVKM. The CDR3 consists of 15 residues. In DNA form, the CDR3 reads TGTGCCAGCAGCGTCATAGGCGGTCCCTACAATGAGCAGTTCTTC. Protein sequence: CASSVIGGPYNEQFF.

Remarks on this clonotype: A read error is likely, as this CDR3 ends without the conserved phenylalanine or tryptophan. No DNA is shown, since the ends of the CDR3 on it are uncertain; the CDR3 is the one TCRdb lists. The genes are TRBV11-2 and TRBJ2-7; the D call TRBD1 from the table was never checked on the DNA. Germline-derived CDR1 and CDR2 are SGHAT and FQNNGV. Ends included, the CDR3 has 17 residues. The CDR3 region is CASSLDFGTPRSYEQHL.

This clonotype has at least ten counts. The V and J genes are TRBV7-8 and TRBJ2-1, with D perhaps TRBD2 (6 bases). Germline values: CDR1 SGHVS, CDR2 FQNEAQ. V dropped 0 bases and J dropped 4 bases, with 22 bases sitting between them. The CDR3 is made up of 19 amino acids. CDR3 loop: CASSLAPIRIAEAYNEQFF. In DNA form, the CDR3 reads TGTGCCAGCAGCTTAGCACCCATCCGGATAGCGGAGGCTTACAATGAGCAGTTCTTC.

With respect to this clonotype: This sequence may be a read error, since a much larger clone differs from it by one base. The chain has TRBV10-3 and TRBJ2-1, with 9 bases aligning to TRBD2. The CDR3 has 15 residues. V lost 7 bases, J lost 6 bases, and 10 bases stayed unmatched. Germline values: CDR1 ENHRY, CDR2 SYGVKD. The CDR3 sequence is CAINLGLAGRNEQFF. CDR3 in DNA: TGTGCCATCAACCTAGGGCTAGCGGGACGCAATGAGCAGTTCTTC.

J is TRBJ2-7 and V is TRBV7-3; D uncertain. Trimming shortened V by 6 bases and J by 0 bases, and 12 bases separated the two germline ends. The CDR3 is 14 residues long. Germline CDR1 is SGHTA and CDR2 is FQGTGA. CDR3 residues: CASRPSGDSYEQYF. The CDR3 DNA follows: TGTGCCAGCAGACCTAGTGGGGACTCCTACGAGCAGTACTTC. The variable domain in full, with the rest retrieved from reference TRBV7-3 and TRBJ2-7, is GAGVSQTPSNKVTEKGKYVELRCDPISGHTALYWYRQSLGQGPEFLIYFQGTGAADDSGLPNDRFFAVRPEGSVSTLKIQRTERGDSAVYLCASRPSGDSYEQYFGPGTRLTVT.

A note on this clonotype: One end of the junction does not line up with germline, which may come from a read error. V and J are TRBV29-1 and TRBJ2-2, with D possibly matching TRBD2 (6 bases). CDR1 and CDR2 (germline): SQVTM, ANQGSEA. The CDR3 length is 14 residues. CDR3 sequence (DNA): TGTAGCGATGCGGAGACTAGAGGGACCGGGGAGCTGTTTTTT. This translates into CSDAETRGTGELFF.

This clonotype showed up just a few times. V and J are TRBV6-5 and TRBJ2-2; no clear D. Per germline, CDR1 MNHEY and CDR2 SVGAGI. Trimming removed 3 bases from V and 7 bases from J, with 15 bases in between. The CDR3 has 15 amino acids. CDR3 loop: CASSYGDLVSGELFF. DNA of the CDR3: TGTGCCAGCAGTTATGGTGACCTTGTCAGCGGGGAGCTGTTTTTT.

On this clonotype itself: One junction end disagrees with the germline gene, perhaps due to a read error. The chain's CDR3 is CASSHENQPQHF. The CDR3 DNA reads TGTGCCAGCAGCCACGAAAATCAGCCCCAACATTTT. The rearrangement joins TRBV7-9 to TRBJ1-5, with unresolved D. The CDR3 runs 12 residues. CDR1 is SEHNR and CDR2 is FQNEAQ in the germline V gene (reference sequence). Together with reference TRBV7-9 and TRBJ1-5, the CDR3 gives the full variable domain: DTGVSQNPRHKITKRGQNVTFRCDPISEHNRLYWYRQTLGQGPEFLTYFQNEAQLEKSRLLSDRFSAERPKGSFSTLEIQRTEQGDSAMYLCASSHENQPQHFGDGTRLSIL.

This clonotype was detected many times. The V gene is TRBV12-3 or TRBV12-4, the J gene TRBJ1-2; D call uncertain. The CDR3 consists of 12 residues. Trimming removed 3 bases from V and 6 bases from J, with 8 bases in between. The CDR3 spells CASSFYGDGYTF. The CDR3 DNA sequence: TGTGCCAGCAGTTTCTACGGAGATGGCTACACCTTC.

The rearrangement uses TRBV20-1 and TRBJ2-1, with TRBD1 matching over 8 bases. CDR1 DFQATT and CDR2 SNEGSKA come from the germline V gene (reference sequence). This CDR3 is built from 20 residues. Trimming removed 6 bases from V and 8 bases from J; junction bases left unmatched: 30. CDR3 DNA: TGCAGTGCGTGGACAGGGTCGGGCTTTGGCGGGGCTTCTCCTTTGGATGAGCAGTTCTTC. Protein: CSAWTGSGFGGASPLDEQFF.

The sample holds many counts of this clonotype. The rearrangement joins TRBV6-2 or TRBV6-3 to TRBJ1-1; D is possibly TRBD1 (6 bases). Germline CDR1 is MNHEY and CDR2 is SVGEGT. The CDR3 is 17 residues long. Trimming stripped 2 bases from V and 0 bases from J, with 16 bases between. The CDR3 bases are TGTGCCAGCAGTTACCGGCGAGGGGGGGGAATGAACACTGAAGCTTTCTTT. Amino acid sequence: CASSYRRGGGMNTEAFF.

This clonotype was counted between two and nine times. Just one base apart from a much larger clone, this may be a read error. The conserved closing phenylalanine or tryptophan is absent in this CDR3, likely reflecting a read error. The gene calls are TRBV6-1 and TRBJ2-7; 8 bases agree with TRBD1. The CDR3 contains 15 residues. After removal of 1 base from V and 4 bases from J, the junction contained 6 bases not matched to a gene. Per germline, CDR1 MNHNS and CDR2 SASEGT. The CDR3 DNA follows: TGTGCCAGCAGTGAAGAGGCAGGGGGCGGATACGAGCAGTACCTC. Translated: CASSEEAGGGYEQYL.

This clonotype was counted a few times. The V call is TRBV5-1, the J call TRBJ2-7; 9 nucleotides agree with TRBD1. The CDR3 length is 13 residues. Losses at the gene ends were 7 bases for V and 3 bases for J; bases not matched to a gene: 5. From germline, CDR1 is SGHRS and CDR2 YFSETQ. The CDR3 region is CASGTGSGYEQYF. DNA for the CDR3: TGCGCCAGCGGGACAGGGAGCGGCTACGAGCAGTACTTC.